The 15 T cell receptor beta chains given below trace back to one sample, sequenced in a study of blood T cell repertoires in COVID-19. Measured with immunoSEQ multiplex PCR; TCRdb has only the in-frame clones, and not every one. The data show some 220,000 clones, 86% seen once. Sequenced sample: PBMCs or T cells enriched from blood (not recorded which). The source of these receptors is a woman aged 40 to 50 with acute COVID-19.

The table lists this clone with a count of one. The chain combines TRBV2 with TRBJ1-5; D perhaps matches TRBD1 (5 bases). Germline V gives CDR1 SNHLY, CDR2 FYNNEI. The CDR3 is 16 residues long. V lost 2 bases and J 3 bases, leaving 14 bases between the germline ends. The CDR3 region is CASSEKGPGLNQPQHF. CDR3 DNA sequence: TGTGCCAGCAGTGAAAAGGGGCCAGGGCTCAATCAGCCCCAGCATTTT.

This clone appeared a few times. The genes are TRBV6-1 and TRBJ1-4, with 9 nucleotides matching TRBD1. This CDR3 is 15 amino acids long. After removal of 2 bases from V and 7 bases from J, the junction contained 5 bases not matched to a gene. Germline V gene lookup returns CDR1 MNHNS and CDR2 SASEGT. CDR3 nucleotides: TGTGCCAGCAGTGAAAAGGGACAGGGCCCTGAAAAACTGTTTTTT. Translated: CASSEKGQGPEKLFF.

J is TRBJ1-2 and V is TRBV10-3; 9 nucleotides match TRBD1. From germline, CDR1 is ENHRY and CDR2 SYGVKD. The CDR3 sequence is 14 residues long. Germline trimming cut 6 bases from V and 8 bases from J; bases unmatched to any gene: 10. This chain's CDR3 is CAIRGTGTADGYTF. CDR3 in DNA: TGTGCCATCAGGGGGACAGGGACGGCCGACGGCTACACCTTC.

The chain links TRBV18 to TRBJ2-7; D is possibly TRBD1 (6 bases). The CDR3 loop spans 11 amino acids. Germline V gene lookup returns CDR1 KGHSH and CDR2 LQKENI. Trimming left V 6 bases short and J 6 bases short, with 9 bases between. The CDR3: CASSETGEQYF. The CDR3, as DNA: TGTGCCAGCTCCGAGACAGGCGAGCAGTACTTC.

This clone was seen a single time. The rearrangement links TRBV2 to TRBJ2-1, with 10 nucleotides matching TRBD2. The CDR3 loop spans 17 amino acids. After removal of 6 bases from V and 1 base from J, the junction contained 9 bases not matched to a gene. Per the germline V gene, CDR1 is SNHLY and CDR2 is FYNNEI. CDR3 nucleotide sequence: TGTGCCAGCAGCGACGCGAGACTAGCGGGTTCCTACAATGAGCAGTTCTTC. Residues: CASSDARLAGSYNEQFF.

V and J are TRBV6-5 and TRBJ2-3; 7 nucleotides match TRBD2. V lost 8 bases and J lost 4; bases outside the gene matches: 6. Per germline, CDR1 MNHEY and CDR2 SVGAGI. The CDR3 contains 13 residues. CDR3 residues: CASVAGEADTQYF. The CDR3 nucleotides read TGTGCCAGCGTGGCGGGGGAGGCAGATACGCAGTATTTT.

This clone was seen repeatedly, ten times or more. Other DNA sequences in this sample translate to the same CDR3. The genes are TRBV6-5 and TRBJ1-1, with a weak D call TRBD1 (6 bases). The CDR3 totals 13 residues. Per germline, CDR1 MNHEY and CDR2 SVGAGI. Trimming left V 6 bases short and J 1 base short, with 9 bases between. CDR3 protein: CASSGTWNTEAFF. The CDR3 region has the DNA TGTGCCAGCAGCGGGACATGGAACACTGAAGCTTTCTTT.

The chain recombines TRBV15 with TRBJ2-4; D is uncertain. The CDR3 runs 17 residues. V dropped 0 bases and J dropped 3 bases, with 15 bases sitting between them. Per germline, CDR1 LNHNV and CDR2 YYDKDF (reference sequence). The CDR3 DNA follows: TGTGCCACCAGCAGAGATCTGGGCCTGGGTGGCAAAAACATTCAGTACTTC. Its protein product is CATSRDLGLGGKNIQYF.

The chain employs TRBV27 and TRBJ1-2; no clear D. V shed 3 bases and J shed 4 bases, with 9 bases lying between them. Germline values: CDR1 MNHEY, CDR2 SMNVEV (reference sequence). The CDR3 contains 13 residues. This CDR3 reads CASSFRHSYGYTF. In nucleotides, the CDR3 is TGTGCCAGCAGTTTTAGACACTCCTATGGCTACACCTTC.

V gene TRBV9 combines with J gene TRBJ1-1; 7 bases map to TRBD1. V trimming: 0 bases; J trimming: 5 bases; junction bases outside the gene matches: 10. The CDR3 runs 16 residues. Per germline, CDR1 SGDLS and CDR2 YYNGEE. The chain's CDR3 is CASSVAPTGSGTEAFF. CDR3 DNA sequence: TGTGCCAGCAGCGTAGCTCCGACAGGGTCAGGTACTGAAGCTTTCTTT.

The sample holds a few counts of this clone. DNA of the CDR3: TGTGCCAGTCGGAGACTCGATTCCACAGATACGCAGTATTTT. This gives the protein CASRRLDSTDTQYF. V usage is TRBV19 and J usage is TRBJ2-3; no clear D gene. This CDR3 spans 14 amino acids. Germline V gene lookup returns CDR1 LNHDA and CDR2 SQIVND (reference sequence). V was pared by 8 bases and J by 2 bases, with 14 bases between.

The chain recombines TRBV19 with TRBJ1-2; possible D gene TRBD1, 6 bases. The CDR3 runs to 13 residues. Germline V gene sequence: CDR1 LNHDA, CDR2 SQIVND (reference sequence). Trimming stripped 3 bases from V and 4 bases from J, with 9 bases between. The CDR3 loop reads CASSMDSSYGYTF. CDR3 sequence (DNA): TGTGCCAGTAGTATGGACAGCTCCTATGGCTACACCTTC.

This chain joins TRBV6-4 and TRBJ1-1; D might be TRBD1 (6 bases). V was cut by 3 bases and J by 1 base, with 12 bases left in between. The germline V gene encodes CDR1 MRHNA and CDR2 SNTAGT. This CDR3 contains 15 residues. CDR3 sequence (DNA): TGTGCCAGCAGTGAACCGGGACAAAAGAACACTGAAGCTTTCTTT. Amino acid sequence: CASSEPGQKNTEAFF.

In this sample, this clone turned up once. The rearrangement uses TRBV19 and TRBJ1-1, with D perhaps matching TRBD1 (5 bases). Germline V gene data show CDR1 as LNHDA and CDR2 as SQIVND (reference sequence). The CDR3 loop spans 14 amino acids. The V end was cut by 7 bases, the J end by 5 bases, with 17 bases between. The CDR3 region is CASTRTGVRTEAFF. CDR3 sequence (DNA): TGTGCCAGTACCAGAACAGGCGTGCGTACTGAAGCTTTCTTT.

J is TRBJ2-5 and V is TRBV2; TRBD2 agrees at 9 bases. CDR1 and CDR2 from the germline V gene are SNHLY and FYNNEI. The trim removed 2 bases at V and 5 bases at J, leaving 9 bases unmatched. The CDR3 has 16 amino acids. DNA for the CDR3: TGTGCCAGCAGTGAAAGCCTAGCGGGAATTTGGGAGACCCAGTACTTC. It specifies CASSESLAGIWETQYF. The full variable domain, completed using reference TRBV2 and TRBJ2-5, is EPEVTQTPSHQVTQMGQEVILRCVPISNHLYFYWYRQILGQKVEFLVSFYNNEISEKSEIFDDQFSVERPDGSNFTLKIRSTKLEDSAMYFCASSESLAGIWETQYFGPGTRLLVL.